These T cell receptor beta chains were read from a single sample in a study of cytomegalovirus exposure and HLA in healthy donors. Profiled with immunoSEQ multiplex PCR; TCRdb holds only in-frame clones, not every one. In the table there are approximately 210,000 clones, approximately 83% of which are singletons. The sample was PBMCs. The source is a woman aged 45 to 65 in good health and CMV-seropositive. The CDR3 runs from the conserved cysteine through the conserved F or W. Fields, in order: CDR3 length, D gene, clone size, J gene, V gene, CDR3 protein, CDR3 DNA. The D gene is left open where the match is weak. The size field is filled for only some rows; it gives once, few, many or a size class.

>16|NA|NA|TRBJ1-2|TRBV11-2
CASSFTAGAGLVGYTF
TGTGCCAGCAGCTTCACCGCGGGGGCAGGCCTAGTGGGCTACACCTTC
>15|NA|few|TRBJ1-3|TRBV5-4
CASSLELHSGNTIYF
TGTGCCAGCAGCTTGGAGCTCCACTCTGGAAACACCATATATTTT
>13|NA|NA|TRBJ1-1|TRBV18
CASSPVVGSGAFF
TGTGCCAGCTCACCAGTGGTAGGGTCGGGGGCTTTCTTT
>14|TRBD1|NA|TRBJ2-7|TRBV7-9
CASSYSDRGYEQYF
TGTGCCAGCAGCTACTCGGACAGGGGGTACGAGCAGTACTTC
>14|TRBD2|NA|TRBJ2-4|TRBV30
CAWSWSKGRDIQYF
TGTGCCTGGAGTTGGTCAAAAGGGAGGGACATTCAGTACTTC
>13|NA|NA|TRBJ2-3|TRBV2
CASSERQTDTQYF
TGTGCCAGCAGTGAACGACAGACAGATACGCAGTATTTT
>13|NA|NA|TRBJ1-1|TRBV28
CASKEYGDTEAFF
TGTGCCAGCAAGGAGTACGGGGACACTGAAGCTTTCTTT
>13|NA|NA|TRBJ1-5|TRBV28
CASRGGINQPQHF
TGTGCCAGCAGGGGGGGGATCAATCAGCCCCAGCATTTT
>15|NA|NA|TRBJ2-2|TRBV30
CAWIKGDRYTGELFF
TGTGCCTGGATCAAGGGGGACCGATACACCGGGGAGCTGTTTTTT
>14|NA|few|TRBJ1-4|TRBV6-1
CASSARAGNEKLFF
TGTGCCAGCAGTGCTAGGGCGGGAAATGAAAAACTGTTTTTT
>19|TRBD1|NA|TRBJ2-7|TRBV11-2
CASSLNTKGTGISRYEQYF
TGTGCCAGCAGCCTAAATACAAAGGGGACAGGGATTTCCCGCTACGAGCAGTACTTC
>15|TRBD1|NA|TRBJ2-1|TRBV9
CASSPGETGVNEQFF
TGTGCCAGCAGCCCAGGGGAGACAGGGGTCAATGAGCAGTTCTTC
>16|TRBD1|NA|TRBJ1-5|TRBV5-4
CASSETGTGRNQPQHF
TGTGCCAGCAGCGAGACCGGGACAGGGAGGAATCAGCCCCAGCATTTT
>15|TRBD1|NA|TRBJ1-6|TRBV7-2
CASSGPGQINSPLHF
TGTGCCAGCAGCGGCCCGGGACAGATTAATTCACCCCTCCACTTT
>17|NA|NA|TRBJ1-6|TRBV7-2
CASSPTGPVSYNSPLHF
TGTGCCAGCAGCCCGACAGGACCCGTGTCCTATAATTCACCCCTCCACTTT
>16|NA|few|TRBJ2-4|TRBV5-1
CASSLASDPRANIQYF
TGCGCCAGCAGCTTGGCATCGGATCCGAGGGCAAACATTCAGTACTTC
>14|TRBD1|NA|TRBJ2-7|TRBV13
CASSSDRGASEQYF
TGTGCCAGCAGTTCCGACAGGGGTGCGTCCGAGCAGTACTTC
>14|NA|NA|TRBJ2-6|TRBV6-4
CASSHTSGANVLTF
TGTGCCAGCAGTCACACGTCTGGGGCCAACGTCCTGACTTTC
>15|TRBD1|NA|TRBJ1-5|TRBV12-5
CASGDPGQGGLPQHF
TGTGCTAGTGGTGACCCCGGACAGGGAGGACTCCCCCAGCATTTT
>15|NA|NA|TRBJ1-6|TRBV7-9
CASSSLEQGRSPLHF
TGTGCCAGCAGCTCCCTGGAGCAGGGAAGATCACCCCTCCACTTT
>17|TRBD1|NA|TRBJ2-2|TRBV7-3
CASSSLPDRGPTGELFF
TGTGCCAGCAGCTCACTCCCGGACAGGGGTCCAACCGGGGAGCTGTTTTTT
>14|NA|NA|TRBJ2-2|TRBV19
CASSISTNTGELFF
TGTGCCAGTAGTATCTCTACGAACACCGGGGAGCTGTTTTTT
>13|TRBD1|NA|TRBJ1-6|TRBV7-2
CASSPRQGLRGHF
TGTGCCAGCAGCCCTCGACAGGGCCTCCGTGGCCACTTT
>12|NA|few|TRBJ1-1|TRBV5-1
CASSSSGIEAFF
TGCGCCAGCAGCTCATCAGGGATAGAAGCTTTCTTT
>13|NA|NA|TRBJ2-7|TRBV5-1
CASSLDRGGEQYF
TGCGCCAGCAGCTTGGATCGAGGGGGCGAGCAGTACTTC
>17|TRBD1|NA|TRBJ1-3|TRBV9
CASSVGDRTHSGNTIYF
TGTGCCAGCAGCGTAGGGGACAGGACACACTCTGGAAACACCATATATTTT
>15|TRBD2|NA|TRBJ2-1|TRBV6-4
CASRREAGGGLEQFF
TGTGCCAGCAGGAGAGAAGCGGGGGGTGGACTTGAGCAGTTCTTC
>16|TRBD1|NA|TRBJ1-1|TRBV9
CASSATGGGENTEAFF
TGTGCCAGCAGCGCGACAGGGGGAGGCGAGAACACTGAAGCTTTCTTT
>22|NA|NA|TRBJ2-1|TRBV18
CASSPPPKSRVLWPKSYNEQFF
TGTGCCAGCTCACCACCTCCAAAATCCCGGGTTTTGTGGCCTAAATCCTACAATGAGCAGTTCTTC
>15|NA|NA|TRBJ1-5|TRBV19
CASRGAAGGNQPQHF
TGTGCCAGTAGAGGTGCGGCAGGGGGCAATCAGCCCCAGCATTTT
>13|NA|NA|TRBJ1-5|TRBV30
CAWSVQINQPQHF
TGTGCCTGGAGTGTTCAAATCAATCAGCCCCAGCATTTT
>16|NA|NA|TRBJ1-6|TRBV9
CASSVGAGGINSPLHF
TGTGCCAGCAGCGTAGGGGCAGGAGGGATTAATTCACCCCTCCACTTT
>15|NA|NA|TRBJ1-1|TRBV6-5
CASSQGWQGDTEAFF
TGTGCCAGCAGTCAAGGGTGGCAGGGCGACACTGAAGCTTTCTTT
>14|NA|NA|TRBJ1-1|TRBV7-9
CASSLSGMNTEAFF
TGTGCCAGCAGCTTATCAGGGATGAACACTGAAGCTTTCTTT
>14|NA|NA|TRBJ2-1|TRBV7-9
CASSPRREDNEQFF
TGTGCCAGCAGCCCGCGGCGTGAGGACAATGAGCAGTTCTTC
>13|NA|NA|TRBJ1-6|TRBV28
CASSPGGFLPLHF
TGTGCCAGCAGTCCGGGTGGCTTTCTTCCCCTCCACTTT
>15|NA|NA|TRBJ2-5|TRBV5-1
CASSTGVNRQETQYF
TGCGCCAGCAGCACTGGTGTCAATCGGCAAGAGACCCAGTACTTC
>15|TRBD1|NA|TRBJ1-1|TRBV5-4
CASSRDTGENTEAFF
TGTGCCAGCAGTCGTGACACAGGGGAGAACACTGAAGCTTTCTTT
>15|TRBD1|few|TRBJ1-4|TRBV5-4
CASSLRQGAREKLFF
TGTGCCAGCAGCTTGCGACAGGGGGCGCGTGAAAAACTGTTTTTT
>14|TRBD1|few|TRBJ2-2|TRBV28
CASSSDRASGELFF
TGTGCCAGCAGTTCGGACAGGGCGAGCGGGGAGCTGTTTTTT
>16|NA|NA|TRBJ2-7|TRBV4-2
CASSQLTGTGAYEQYF
TGTGCCAGCAGCCAACTAACCGGGACTGGAGCCTACGAGCAGTACTTC
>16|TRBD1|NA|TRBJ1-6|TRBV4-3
CASRQDRTGGAAPLHF
TGCGCCAGCAGACAAGATCGGACAGGGGGCGCGGCACCCCTCCACTTT
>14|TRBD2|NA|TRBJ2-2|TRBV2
CASTVGEGTGELFF
TGTGCCAGCACGGTTGGGGAGGGCACCGGGGAGCTGTTTTTT
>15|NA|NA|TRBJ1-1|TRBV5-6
CASSLAPGARTEAFF
TGTGCCAGCAGCTTGGCTCCAGGGGCGAGGACTGAAGCTTTCTTT
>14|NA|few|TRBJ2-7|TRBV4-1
CASSPRLFTYEQYF
TGCGCCAGCAGCCCCAGGCTGTTCACCTACGAGCAGTACTTC
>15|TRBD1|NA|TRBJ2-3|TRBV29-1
CSVLDRDRSTDTQYF
TGCAGCGTTCTGGACCGGGACAGGAGCACAGATACGCAGTATTTT
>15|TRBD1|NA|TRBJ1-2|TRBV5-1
CASRSRTGRVGGYTF
TGCGCCAGCAGAAGTAGGACAGGGCGGGTAGGTGGCTACACCTTC
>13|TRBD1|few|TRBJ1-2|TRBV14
CASSPGTGGGYTF
TGTGCCAGCAGCCCCGGGACAGGGGGCGGCTACACCTTC
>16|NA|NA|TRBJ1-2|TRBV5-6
CASSLMALQGTSGYTF
TGTGCCAGCAGCTTGATGGCCTTACAGGGAACTTCTGGCTACACCTTC
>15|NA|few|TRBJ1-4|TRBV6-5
CASSYSRRDGEKLFF
TGTGCCAGCAGTTACTCACGCAGGGATGGTGAAAAACTGTTTTTT
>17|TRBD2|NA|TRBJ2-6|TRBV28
CASSLSGGESGANVLTF
TGTGCCAGCAGTTTAAGCGGGGGCGAGTCTGGGGCCAACGTCCTGACTTTC
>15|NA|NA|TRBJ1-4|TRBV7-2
CASSLLWTDNEKLFF
TGTGCCAGCAGCTTATTGTGGACAGATAATGAAAAACTGTTTTTT